This T cell receptor (beta chain) was sequenced in a study of T-cell reconstitution after alpha-beta-depleted transplantation in children. This clonotype appeared many times. No antigen is known for it. In germline, CDR1 is ENHRY, CDR2 SYGVKD. The trim removed 10 bases at V and 0 bases at J, leaving 8 bases unmatched. The CDR3 is 15 amino acids. Researchers prepared the TCRbeta library using unique molecular identifiers, the study reports. TCRdb recomputed calls from the PCR reads with MiXCR, one row per CDR3 protein. The data show 200,000 or so distinct CDR3 sequences, roughly 6% seen once. Study conclusions and caveats: Day-60 TCRbeta diversity that was high in some patients was derived from surviving recipient T cells and thymic progenitors. A year had passed since transplant, and T-cell counts and diversity by then came mostly from newly produced T cells. Alpha-beta T cells present about two months after transplant were reported to originate from several hundred expanded graft clones.

The sample here was PBMCs, taken before TCRalphabeta/CD19-depleted stem cell transplant. The receptor was derived from a girl under three years old with combined immunodeficiency, due to receive a stem cell transplant. The rearrangement links TRBV10-3 to TRBJ1-3; TRBD1 matches at 8 bases. As DNA, the CDR3 is TGTGCCAGCTCGAATGGGACAGGCTCTGGAAACACCATATATTTT. Translation gives CASSNGTGSGNTIYF.